These 19 T cell receptor beta chains originate from one sample sequenced in a study of blood T cell repertoires in COVID-19. Measured with immunoSEQ multiplex PCR; TCRdb has only the in-frame clones, and not every one. The repertoire has about 250,000 clones, roughly 90% of them found once; the top ten carry under 9.5%. Input material: PBMCs or T cells enriched from blood (not recorded which). The source is a man between 40 and 49 years old who had recovered from COVID-19.

The chain links TRBV7-2 to TRBJ1-3, with a weak D call TRBD1 (5 bases). The CDR3 consists of 15 residues. The V gene's germline CDR1 is SGHTA and CDR2 FQGNSA. Trimming removed 3 bases from V and 5 bases from J, with 14 bases in between. Here the CDR3 DNA reads TGTGCCAGCAGCTTTTCCTTGGAGGGGCGAAACACCATATATTTT. Amino acids: CASSFSLEGRNTIYF.

The rearrangement uses TRBV9 and TRBJ2-6, with 10 bases aligning to TRBD1. Germline V CDR1 and CDR2: SGDLS, YYNGEE. This CDR3 spans 20 amino acids. With 3 bases clipped from V and 0 bases from J, the junction kept 12 bases outside the gene matches. The CDR3 sequence: CASSGDRGRRLYSGANVLTF. The DNA of the CDR3 is TGTGCCAGCAGCGGAGACAGGGGGCGTAGACTTTACTCTGGGGCCAACGTCCTGACTTTC.

This clone was seen a handful of times. The chain has TRBV4-1 and TRBJ1-4; maybe TRBD1 (5 bases). The CDR3 covers 14 residues. Trimming cost V 7 bases and J 6 bases, with 15 bases left between them. The germline V gene encodes CDR1 MGHRA and CDR2 YSYEKL. The chain's CDR3 is CASTLTTGDEKLFF. CDR3 sequence (DNA): TGCGCCAGCACACTCACAACGGGGGATGAAAAACTGTTTTTT.

The rearrangement links TRBV7-2 to TRBJ2-2, with D unresolved. V was cut by 4 bases and J by 4 bases, with 16 bases left in between. Germline V gene data show CDR1 as SGHTA and CDR2 as FQGNSA. CDR3 length equals 16 residues. The CDR3 DNA reads TGTGCCAGCAGCTCATCTAAGACACTTGGCACCGGGGAGCTGTTTTTT. It is translated as CASSSSKTLGTGELFF. The full variable domain, with the rest looked up from reference TRBV7-2 and TRBJ2-2, is GAGVSQSPSNKVTEKGKDVELRCDPISGHTALYWYRQSLGQGLEFLIYFQGNSAPDKSGLPSDRFSAERTGGSVSTLTIQRTQQEDSAVYLCASSSSKTLGTGELFFGEGSRLTVL.

J is TRBJ1-5 and V is TRBV2; D gene ambiguous. CDR3 size: 15 residues. Germline CDR1 and CDR2: SNHLY and FYNNEI. V was shortened by 4 bases and J by 2 bases, with 12 bases between the two germline ends. CDR3 sequence: CASSVVRWGNQPQHF. In DNA form, the CDR3 reads TGTGCCAGCAGTGTAGTCAGGTGGGGCAATCAGCCCCAGCATTTT.

The chain couples TRBV7-2 to TRBJ2-2, with D maybe TRBD1 (7 bases). Germline-derived CDR1 and CDR2 are SGHTA and FQGNSA. V gave up 1 base and J gave up 5 bases, with 14 bases separating them. This CDR3 comprises 16 residues. CDR3 nucleotide sequence: TGTGCCAGCAGCTTAGTGGCGGGACAGACTACCGGGGAGCTGTTTTTT. This sequence encodes CASSLVAGQTTGELFF.

The chain joins TRBV12-5 to TRBJ2-1; 11 bases fit TRBD2. CDR1 is LGHNT, CDR2 FRNRAP, per germline. Trimming took 6 bases from V and 9 from J; bases not matched to a gene: 10. The CDR3 runs 15 residues. The CDR3 spells CASGLTVAGGGEQFF. The CDR3 region has the DNA TGTGCTAGTGGCCTCACCGTAGCGGGGGGGGGTGAGCAGTTCTTC.

The J gene is TRBJ1-5, the V gene TRBV7-8, with unresolved D. The CDR3 loop spans 15 amino acids. In germline, CDR1 is SGHVS, CDR2 FQNEAQ. V was pared by 0 bases and J by 0 bases, with 6 bases between. The CDR3 reads CASSLAWSSNQPQHF. CDR3 sequence (DNA): TGTGCCAGCAGCTTAGCGTGGAGTAGCAATCAGCCCCAGCATTTT.

This clone appeared once. The chain has TRBV12-3 or TRBV12-4 and TRBJ1-2; 8 bases agree with TRBD1. CDR3 size: 13 residues. Trimming at V came to 6 bases and at J to 2 bases, leaving 2 bases not matched to a gene. CDR3 bases: TGTGCCAGCAGGGGACAGGAAAACTATGGCTACACCTTC. Its protein is CASRGQENYGYTF.

The chain carries TRBV25-1 and TRBJ1-2; no reliable D call. Trimming stripped 3 bases from V and 4 bases from J, with 6 bases between. This CDR3 is 12 amino acids long. The germline gives CDR1 MGHDK, CDR2 SYGVNS. The CDR3 DNA sequence: TGTGCCAGCAGTGAGTCCGGCTATGGCTACACCTTC. Its protein product is CASSESGYGYTF.

The rearrangement links TRBV6-1 to TRBJ1-2, with 7 bases lining up with TRBD1. CDR1 MNHNS and CDR2 SASEGT come from the germline V gene. Trimming removed 2 bases from V and 2 bases from J; junction bases left unmatched: 8. The CDR3 length is 16 residues. The DNA of the CDR3 is TGTGCCAGCAGTGAATTGAGGGGGACAGCCAACTATGGCTACACCTTC. Residues: CASSELRGTANYGYTF.

The chain has TRBV19 and TRBJ2-5; D is perhaps TRBD1 (5 bases). V shed 6 bases and J shed 2 bases, with 10 bases lying between them. The CDR3 covers 13 residues. The V gene's germline CDR1 is LNHDA and CDR2 SQIVND (reference sequence). Here the CDR3 DNA reads TGTGCCAGTAGGTTACAGGAGCAAGAGACCCAGTACTTC. Amino acid sequence: CASRLQEQETQYF.

The CDR3 reads CASSSPGTRKNIQYF. For the CDR3, the DNA is TGTGCCAGCAGCTCACCAGGGACTAGGAAAAACATTCAGTACTTC. The rearrangement uses TRBV5-8 and TRBJ2-4, with 8 bases matching TRBD2. Germline V lookup: CDR1 SGHTS, CDR2 YDEGEE. This CDR3 comprises 15 residues. The junction had 6 bases not matched to a gene; V was cut back by 3 bases and J by 4 bases.

The chain combines TRBV6-5 with TRBJ1-2; 8 nucleotides match TRBD1. CDR1 and CDR2 (germline): MNHEY, SVGAGI. J was trimmed by 1 base and V by 6 bases; bases with no gene match: 4. This CDR3 contains 14 residues. CDR3 amino acids: CASRGTGLNYGYTF. CDR3 in DNA: TGTGCCAGCAGGGGGACAGGACTTAACTATGGCTACACCTTC.

The rearrangement joins TRBV3-1 (or the pseudogene TRBV3-2) to TRBJ2-1; tentative D call: TRBD2 (5 bases). Per the germline V gene, CDR1 is LGHDT and CDR2 is YNNKEL (reference sequence). The CDR3 runs to 18 residues. Deletions cut 0 bases from V and 0 bases from J, with 15 bases between. DNA of the CDR3: TGTGCCAGCAGCCAAGATCCGCTAGCCCCAAGCTCCTACAATGAGCAGTTCTTC. Protein product: CASSQDPLAPSSYNEQFF.

This chain connects TRBV24-1 to TRBJ2-1; 12 bases are shared with TRBD2. The trim removed 4 bases at V and 5 bases at J, leaving 5 bases unmatched. The germline V gene has CDR1 KGHDR and CDR2 SFDVKD. This CDR3 is built from 16 residues. The CDR3 sequence is CATSDVGLAGNNEQFF. CDR3 DNA sequence: TGTGCCACCAGTGACGTCGGACTAGCGGGAAACAATGAGCAGTTCTTC.

This rearrangement joins TRBV11-2 to TRBJ2-2; 7 bases fit TRBD1. In germline, CDR1 is SGHAT, CDR2 FQNNGV. With V trimmed by 5 bases and J by 6 bases, 9 bases remained unmatched. There are 15 residues in the CDR3. CDR3 DNA: TGTGCCAGCAGCCTACTGACAGGGTGGCCCGGGGAGCTGTTTTTT. Its protein product is CASSLLTGWPGELFF.

The V and J genes are TRBV10-2 and TRBJ1-4; TRBD1 matches 7 bases. Per the germline V gene, CDR1 is WSHSY and CDR2 is SAAADI. Trimming cost V 8 bases and J 3 bases; bases outside gene matches: 6. The length of the CDR3 is 14 residues. For the CDR3, the DNA is TGCGCCAGCCGACGGGACAGAGCTAATGAAAAACTGTTTTTT. This translates into CASRRDRANEKLFF.

This sequence joins TRBV5-4 and TRBJ1-2; D remains unclear. Trimming pared 2 bases from V and 1 base from J, leaving 9 bases between. From germline, CDR1 is SGHNT and CDR2 YYREEE (reference sequence). The CDR3 covers 14 residues. The CDR3 sequence is CASSFGSYNYGYTF. The CDR3 bases are TGTGCCAGCAGCTTTGGGAGCTATAACTATGGCTACACCTTC.